These 2 T cell receptor beta chains were all obtained from the same sample, sequenced in a study of draining lymph node invasion in breast cancer. Each CDR3 protein is one row after TCRdb ran MiXCR on the bulk RNA-seq reads. The data contain around 2,500 distinct CDR3 sequences, more than 75% of them singletons. The CD4+ CD45RA- CD25- gate defined the sorted memory conventional CD4 T cells. The sequenced material came from sorted memory CD4+ effector T cells from a lymph node. The receptors derive from a female donor with luminal breast cancer.

The chain joins TRBV10-3 to TRBJ1-2, with TRBD1 as a possible D gene (5 bases). Germline CDR1 and CDR2: ENHRY and SYGVKD. The CDR3 is 14 amino acids. Trimming left V 10 bases short and J 0 bases short, with 15 bases between. The CDR3 nucleotides read TGTGCCACCCTTGCGGGGGTAACTAACTATGGCTACACCTTC. It codes for CATLAGVTNYGYTF.

The DNA for the CDR3 is TGTGCCAGCAGCGACCTCGCCAGCACAGATACGCAGTATTTT. Translating gives CASSDLASTDTQYF. J is TRBJ2-3 and V is TRBV7-2; D remains unclear. The V end was cut by 5 bases, the J end by 0 bases, with 9 bases between. From germline, CDR1 is SGHTA and CDR2 FQGNSA. The CDR3 contains 14 residues.